The rows below give T cell receptor beta chains drawn from one sample of a study of blood T cell repertoires in COVID-19. TCRdb's copy holds only in-frame clones and misses some; the assay was immunoSEQ multiplex PCR. The table records 200,000 to 300,000 clones, approximately 88% of them present only once. Sequencing used PBMCs or T cells enriched from blood (not recorded which). Receptors were obtained from a woman between 40 and 55 years old with acute COVID-19. Both conserved end residues are part of each CDR3. The D gene is left open where the match is weak. Only some rows state a clone size, as once, few, many or a class for expanded clones.

v_gene: TRBV21-1; abundance: .; j_gene: TRBJ2-3; d_gene: .; CDR3aa: CASNKGGLYTQYF; CDR3nt: TGTGCCAGCAACAAGGGTGGACTTTATACGCAGTATTTT
v_gene: TRBV7-8; abundance: .; j_gene: TRBJ1-2; d_gene: .; CDR3aa: CASSLEEGTNYGYTF; CDR3nt: TGTGCCAGCAGCTTAGAGGAAGGGACAAACTATGGCTACACCTTC
v_gene: TRBV7-6; abundance: .; j_gene: TRBJ1-1; d_gene: TRBD1; CDR3aa: CASSKKGQPEAFF; CDR3nt: TGTGCCAGCAGTAAGAAGGGACAGCCTGAAGCTTTCTTT
v_gene: TRBV6-4; abundance: .; j_gene: TRBJ2-1; d_gene: .; CDR3aa: CASSDSAETEQFF; CDR3nt: TGTGCCAGCAGTGACTCTGCGGAGACTGAGCAGTTCTTC
v_gene: TRBV10-3; abundance: once; j_gene: TRBJ1-1; d_gene: TRBD1; CDR3aa: CAISGGTGTEAFF; CDR3nt: TGTGCCATCAGCGGAGGGACAGGGACTGAAGCTTTCTTT
v_gene: TRBV19; abundance: .; j_gene: TRBJ2-3; d_gene: TRBD2; CDR3aa: CASTDPLARGGHMGDTQYF; CDR3nt: TGTGCCAGTACCGATCCCCTAGCCCGGGGGGGCCATATGGGAGATACGCAGTATTTT
v_gene: TRBV11-2; abundance: .; j_gene: TRBJ1-6; d_gene: .; CDR3aa: CASSPGLNSPLHF; CDR3nt: TGTGCCAGCAGCCCGGGACTTAATTCACCCCTCCACTTT
v_gene: TRBV29-1; abundance: .; j_gene: TRBJ1-2; d_gene: .; CDR3aa: CSVVAGGVYGYTF; CDR3nt: TGCAGCGTTGTGGCGGGGGGCGTCTATGGCTACACCTTC
v_gene: TRBV11-2; abundance: .; j_gene: TRBJ2-5; d_gene: .; CDR3aa: CASRPGLRDQETQYF; CDR3nt: TGTGCCAGCAGGCCGGGACTGAGGGACCAAGAGACCCAGTACTTC
v_gene: TRBV11-2; abundance: .; j_gene: TRBJ2-1; d_gene: .; CDR3aa: CASSLAPLSSYNEQFF; CDR3nt: TGTGCCAGCAGCTTAGCCCCCCTCAGCTCCTACAATGAGCAGTTCTTC
v_gene: TRBV9; abundance: .; j_gene: TRBJ1-6; d_gene: .; CDR3aa: CASSVGQGNSPLHF; CDR3nt: TGTGCCAGCAGCGTAGGGCAGGGAAATTCACCCCTCCACTTT
v_gene: TRBV25-1; abundance: .; j_gene: TRBJ2-1; d_gene: TRBD2; CDR3aa: CASSKRTSGRERHEQFF; CDR3nt: TGTGCCAGCAGTAAGCGGACTAGCGGGAGGGAGAGGCATGAGCAGTTCTTC
v_gene: TRBV19; abundance: .; j_gene: TRBJ2-1; d_gene: TRBD2; CDR3aa: CASGGTSGDSYNEQFF; CDR3nt: TGTGCCAGCGGAGGGACTAGCGGGGACTCCTACAATGAGCAGTTCTTC
v_gene: TRBV24-1; abundance: .; j_gene: TRBJ2-3; d_gene: .; CDR3aa: CATSEGGGATDTQYF; CDR3nt: TGTGCCACCAGTGAGGGCGGGGGCGCCACAGATACGCAGTATTTT
v_gene: TRBV24-1; abundance: .; j_gene: TRBJ1-1; d_gene: TRBD1; CDR3aa: CATSDPRQGLNTEAFF; CDR3nt: TGTGCCACCAGTGATCCTCGACAGGGACTGAACACTGAAGCTTTCTTT
v_gene: TRBV25-1; abundance: .; j_gene: TRBJ2-2; d_gene: .; CDR3aa: CASSELGSPGELFF; CDR3nt: TGTGCCAGCAGTGAACTGGGCAGTCCCGGGGAGCTGTTTTTT
v_gene: TRBV30; abundance: .; j_gene: TRBJ2-1; d_gene: TRBD1; CDR3aa: CAWNSQGAALEQFF; CDR3nt: TGTGCCTGGAATTCTCAGGGGGCGGCTCTTGAGCAGTTCTTC
v_gene: TRBV28; abundance: once; j_gene: TRBJ1-1; d_gene: .; CDR3aa: CASSSGMTEAFF; CDR3nt: TGTGCCAGCAGTTCAGGGATGACTGAAGCTTTCTTT
v_gene: TRBV7-8; abundance: few; j_gene: TRBJ2-1; d_gene: TRBD1; CDR3aa: CASSRGAQAGGSYNEQFF; CDR3nt: TGTGCCAGCTCGAGGGGCGCCCAAGCAGGGGGCTCCTACAATGAGCAGTTCTTC
v_gene: TRBV10-1; abundance: .; j_gene: TRBJ2-5; d_gene: TRBD1; CDR3aa: CASSRGRGETQYF; CDR3nt: TGCGCCAGCTCGAGGGGGCGAGGGGAGACCCAGTACTTC
v_gene: TRBV27; abundance: .; j_gene: TRBJ1-1; d_gene: .; CDR3aa: CASSAAWDTEAFF; CDR3nt: TGTGCCAGCAGTGCGGCCTGGGACACTGAAGCTTTCTTT
v_gene: TRBV15; abundance: .; j_gene: TRBJ1-4; d_gene: .; CDR3aa: CATSRVEGATNEKLFF; CDR3nt: TGTGCCACCAGCAGAGTAGAGGGAGCAACTAATGAAAAACTGTTTTTT
v_gene: TRBV3-1/TRBV3-2; abundance: .; j_gene: TRBJ2-5; d_gene: .; CDR3aa: CASSQGLLVETQYF; CDR3nt: TGTGCCAGCAGCCAAGGACTGCTTGTTGAAACCCAGTACTTC
v_gene: TRBV7-2; abundance: .; j_gene: TRBJ2-2; d_gene: .; CDR3aa: CASSFGQGNTGELFF; CDR3nt: TGTGCCAGCAGCTTCGGCCAGGGGAACACCGGGGAGCTGTTTTTT
v_gene: TRBV20-1; abundance: .; j_gene: TRBJ2-3; d_gene: .; CDR3aa: CSASVGGAAGTDTQYF; CDR3nt: TGCAGTGCTAGTGTAGGGGGGGCCGCGGGCACAGATACGCAGTATTTT
v_gene: TRBV19; abundance: .; j_gene: TRBJ1-1; d_gene: .; CDR3aa: CASSIGGHGAVFDTEAFF; CDR3nt: TGTGCCAGTAGTATTGGGGGCCACGGGGCTGTTTTTGACACTGAAGCTTTCTTT
v_gene: TRBV10-3; abundance: .; j_gene: TRBJ1-2; d_gene: .; CDR3aa: CAISESGISLGYTF; CDR3nt: TGTGCCATCAGTGAGTCGGGCATCTCCTTGGGCTACACCTTC
v_gene: TRBV10-1; abundance: .; j_gene: TRBJ2-1; d_gene: TRBD2; CDR3aa: CASSRTSGRAKQFF; CDR3nt: TGCGCCAGCAGTCGGACTAGCGGGAGGGCCAAGCAGTTCTTC
v_gene: TRBV12-5; abundance: .; j_gene: TRBJ2-3; d_gene: TRBD2; CDR3aa: CASGAGREDTQYF; CDR3nt: TGTGCTAGTGGGGCGGGGAGGGAAGATACGCAGTATTTT
v_gene: TRBV6-6; abundance: once; j_gene: TRBJ1-5; d_gene: .; CDR3aa: CASSYSRPGSDQPQHF; CDR3nt: TGTGCCAGCAGTTACTCGAGACCGGGTAGCGATCAGCCCCAGCATTTT
v_gene: TRBV5-4; abundance: once; j_gene: TRBJ2-5; d_gene: .; CDR3aa: CASSGGTVQETQYF; CDR3nt: TGTGCCAGCAGCGGCGGGACAGTCCAAGAGACCCAGTACTTC
v_gene: TRBV4-1; abundance: .; j_gene: TRBJ1-6; d_gene: TRBD1; CDR3aa: CASSPLKDRADSPLHF; CDR3nt: TGCGCCAGCAGCCCCCTTAAAGACAGGGCAGATTCACCCCTCCACTTT
v_gene: TRBV19; abundance: few; j_gene: TRBJ2-5; d_gene: .; CDR3aa: CASGVLGAETQYF; CDR3nt: TGTGCCAGTGGGGTCCTAGGGGCAGAGACCCAGTACTTC
v_gene: TRBV6-5; abundance: .; j_gene: TRBJ2-5; d_gene: .; CDR3aa: CASSLTNPETQYF; CDR3nt: TGTGCCAGCAGTTTGACTAATCCAGAGACCCAGTACTTC
v_gene: TRBV6-2/TRBV6-3; abundance: .; j_gene: TRBJ1-2; d_gene: TRBD1; CDR3aa: CASSLIPGQGNYGYTF; CDR3nt: TGTGCCAGCAGTCTTATACCGGGACAGGGTAACTATGGCTACACCTTC
v_gene: TRBV11-3; abundance: .; j_gene: TRBJ1-2; d_gene: TRBD1; CDR3aa: CASSEQGSNYGYTF; CDR3nt: TGTGCCAGCAGCGAACAGGGGTCTAACTATGGCTACACCTTC
v_gene: TRBV30; abundance: .; j_gene: TRBJ1-5; d_gene: TRBD1; CDR3aa: CAWTRQGSNQPQHF; CDR3nt: TGTGCCTGGACACGACAGGGTAGCAATCAGCCCCAGCATTTT
v_gene: TRBV7-9; abundance: .; j_gene: TRBJ2-1; d_gene: .; CDR3aa: CASTRGGTFGEQFF; CDR3nt: TGTGCCAGCACCCGGGGCGGGACTTTCGGTGAGCAGTTCTTC
v_gene: TRBV30; abundance: .; j_gene: TRBJ1-6; d_gene: .; CDR3aa: CAWSSQNNSPLHF; CDR3nt: TGTGCCTGGAGTAGTCAGAATAATTCACCCCTCCACTTT
v_gene: TRBV2; abundance: .; j_gene: TRBJ2-2; d_gene: .; CDR3aa: CASSEALGAGELFF; CDR3nt: TGTGCCAGCAGTGAAGCGCTAGGCGCCGGGGAGCTGTTTTTT
v_gene: TRBV28; abundance: .; j_gene: TRBJ2-1; d_gene: .; CDR3aa: CASSPPAGALLNNEQFF; CDR3nt: TGTGCCAGCAGCCCTCCGGCAGGGGCGTTATTAAACAATGAGCAGTTCTTC
v_gene: TRBV28; abundance: .; j_gene: TRBJ2-3; d_gene: TRBD2; CDR3aa: CASTSGGPMDTQYF; CDR3nt: TGTGCCAGCACCTCGGGGGGACCCATGGATACGCAGTATTTT
v_gene: TRBV11-2; abundance: .; j_gene: TRBJ2-7; d_gene: .; CDR3aa: CASSPQGWAYEQYF; CDR3nt: TGTGCCAGCAGCCCTCAGGGTTGGGCCTACGAGCAGTACTTC
v_gene: TRBV7-2; abundance: .; j_gene: TRBJ1-3; d_gene: .; CDR3aa: CASSLNRALGNTIYF; CDR3nt: TGTGCCAGCAGCTTGAACAGGGCGCTCGGAAACACCATATATTTT
v_gene: TRBV7-2; abundance: .; j_gene: TRBJ1-2; d_gene: .; CDR3aa: CASREFSYGYTF; CDR3nt: TGTGCCAGCAGAGAGTTCTCCTATGGCTACACCTTC
v_gene: TRBV5-4; abundance: .; j_gene: TRBJ1-1; d_gene: .; CDR3aa: CASSLDRVGSTEAFF; CDR3nt: TGTGCCAGCAGCTTGGACAGGGTAGGAAGCACTGAAGCTTTCTTT
v_gene: TRBV7-9; abundance: .; j_gene: TRBJ2-2; d_gene: .; CDR3aa: CASSSRWGRANTGELFF; CDR3nt: TGTGCCAGCAGCTCCCGGTGGGGCAGGGCCAACACCGGGGAGCTGTTTTTT
v_gene: TRBV5-1; abundance: .; j_gene: TRBJ2-1; d_gene: TRBD2; CDR3aa: CASSLERGAGGSDEQFF; CDR3nt: TGCGCCAGCAGCTTGGAACGAGGAGCGGGAGGGTCGGATGAGCAGTTCTTC
v_gene: TRBV7-2; abundance: .; j_gene: TRBJ1-6; d_gene: .; CDR3aa: CASSLKQGNSPLHF; CDR3nt: TGTGCCAGCAGCTTAAAACAGGGTAATTCACCCCTCCACTTT
v_gene: TRBV28; abundance: .; j_gene: TRBJ1-5; d_gene: TRBD1; CDR3aa: CASSLTGDTKPQHF; CDR3nt: TGTGCCAGCAGTTTGACAGGGGACACGAAGCCCCAGCATTTT
v_gene: TRBV27; abundance: .; j_gene: TRBJ1-6; d_gene: .; CDR3aa: CASGRVAGNSPLHF; CDR3nt: TGTGCCAGCGGGCGGGTGGCGGGGAATTCACCCCTCCACTTT
v_gene: TRBV9; abundance: .; j_gene: TRBJ2-1; d_gene: TRBD1; CDR3aa: CASSLDRGYIQDEQFF; CDR3nt: TGTGCCAGCAGCCTTGACAGGGGATATATACAAGATGAGCAGTTCTTC
v_gene: TRBV10-3; abundance: .; j_gene: TRBJ1-4; d_gene: .; CDR3aa: CAISETGINEKLFF; CDR3nt: TGTGCCATCAGTGAGACAGGGATTAATGAAAAACTGTTTTTT
v_gene: TRBV19; abundance: .; j_gene: TRBJ1-6; d_gene: .; CDR3aa: CASSIDTQGRSPLHF; CDR3nt: TGTGCCAGTAGTATAGATACACAGGGCCGGTCACCCCTCCACTTT
v_gene: TRBV7-9; abundance: .; j_gene: TRBJ1-2; d_gene: .; CDR3aa: CASSLYMGAASNYGYTF; CDR3nt: TGTGCCAGCAGCTTATATATGGGGGCAGCTTCTAACTATGGCTACACCTTC